This T cell receptor (beta chain) comes out of a study of response to subunit inactivated influenza vaccine. Study findings and constraints: After each seasonal influenza vaccination, few new T cells are recruited, the authors suggested.

The CDR3 contains 15 residues. Trimming pared 6 bases from V and 0 bases from J, leaving 15 bases between. Germline CDR1 is DFQATT and CDR2 is SNEGSKA (reference sequence). TCRdb re-analysed the RT-PCR reads in MiXCR, keeping a single row per CDR3 protein. The sample carries some 850,000 distinct CDR3 sequences, around 20% recorded once. This clonotype was picked up a small number of times. Antigen: not known. The chain carries TRBV20-1 and TRBJ1-3, with D perhaps TRBD1 (5 bases). Sequenced here: PBMCs from blood, sampled roughly 5 days after vaccination. The receptor's source is a man aged 50 to 59 who received an inactivated influenza vaccine. The CDR3 nucleotides read TGCAGTGCCCCCGGACATCGGGGCTCTGGAAACACCATATATTTT. Translating it yields CSAPGHRGSGNTIYF.